This entry features one T cell receptor beta chain sequence. The antigen is unknown. The data are from a study of T cell clonotyping in hematopoietic cell transplantation. Broader study findings: After transplant, recipient diversity fell while pathologically expanded clonotypes grew through day 180. At the given depth, recipient repertoires were over 97% de novo clonotypes. Broader posttransplant TCR repertoire diversity was predicted by graft donor and pretransplant recipient Inverse Simpson Index values. Without cell sorting, CD4 versus CD8 contributions remain unresolved.

Generated by immunoSEQ multiplex PCR, the TCRdb table keeps only in-frame clones and is missing some. Here the sample spans about 36,000 clones, 75% to 90% being singletons. This CDR3 has 13 residues. V dropped 8 bases and J dropped 3 bases, with 13 bases sitting between them. In germline, CDR1 is MDHEN, CDR2 SYDVKM. This TCR was sampled from a woman between 40 and 55 years old in good health. Some clones in this sample may be carry-over from other donors' samples. Sequencing was carried out using peripheral blood mononuclear cells. The chain employs TRBV28 and TRBJ1-2; possible D gene TRBD1, 5 bases. CDR3 protein: CASFSGRHYGYTF. DNA for the CDR3: TGTGCCAGCTTTTCGGGACGGCACTATGGCTACACCTTC.